The present T cell receptor beta chain was sequenced within a study of identical twins. The CDR3 totals 14 residues. The V gene lost 0 bases and the J gene lost 7 bases, with 10 bases spanning the gap. Germline V gene lookup returns CDR1 SEHNR and CDR2 FQNEAQ (reference sequence). General study results and limits: The models gave estimates that fell short of the out-of-frame TCR alpha sharing seen in monozygotic twins. Cord blood beta clonotypes present at high abundance carried fewer insertions; no such pattern appeared in memory repertoires.

For this clonotype: Its antigen is still unknown.

Template switching introduced a universal primer site, and the cDNA bore unique molecular identifiers. TCRdb recomputed calls from the 5' RACE reads with MiXCR, one row per CDR3 protein. The sample lists about 530,000 distinct CDR3 sequences; 20% to 25% were seen once. The same sample was also studied in work on yellow fever vaccine responses in identical twins. That source adds: Twins' vaccine T cell responses were reported to seem partly convergent and partly personalized.

This TCR came from a woman aged 18-35 years in good health. The chain employs TRBV7-9 and TRBJ2-1; D not resolved. Material: CD4+ T cells sorted from blood. In nucleotides, the CDR3 is TGTGCCAGCAGCTTAGCCCTCCTCGCTAATGAGCAGTTCTTC. Protein sequence: CASSLALLANEQFF.